This T cell receptor beta chain stems from a study of vaccination and CD4 T cells after COVID-19. Trimming took off 3 bases at V and 3 bases at J, with 14 bases between the two ends. The germline gives CDR1 KGHDR, CDR2 SFDVKD. The CDR3 spans 15 residues. Treatment in this sample: roughly 11-day PBMC culture with coronavirus spike peptide pools or control peptides (ViraFEST assay). The authors isolated CD4+ T cells by negative selection after around 10 days of culture. An Oncomine TCR Beta short-read assay was used to sequence the DNA from cultured CD4+ T cells. TCRdb reanalysed the PCR reads using MiXCR and keeps one entry per CDR3 protein. The sample consists of 20,000 to 30,000 distinct CDR3 sequences, around 50% of them appearing once. Concerning this clonotype itself: Its antigen is still unknown.

Sequenced here: CD4+ T cells from blood, cultured in vitro, sampled before SARS-CoV-2 vaccination. The clonotype was recovered from a human donor who received a COVID-19 vaccine. The genes are TRBV24-1 and TRBJ2-7; D might be TRBD1 or TRBD2, each matching 5 bases. The CDR3 nucleotides are TGTGCCACCAGTGATCCTAGTGGGGACCTCTACGAGCAGTACTTC. Translated: CATSDPSGDLYEQYF.